The present TCR beta chain was sequenced within a study of T cell changes during pregnancy in multiple sclerosis. TCRdb's table, derived via immunoSEQ multiplex PCR, lists solely in-frame clones and lacks some. The sample includes 50,000 or so clones, almost 95% of them seen just once. The CDR3 consists of 13 residues. Germline loops: CDR1 SGHTA, CDR2 FQGNSA. With 4 bases removed from V and 2 bases from J, the gap between germline ends came to 8 bases. The chain couples TRBV7-2 to TRBJ2-5, with D maybe TRBD1 (5 bases). The TCR originated in a female donor with multiple sclerosis, enrolled in a pregnancy study. The sample consisted of CD4+ T cells from peripheral blood mononuclear cells, taken in the third trimester of pregnancy. CDR3 residues: CASSYRTQETQYF. CDR3 sequence (DNA): TGTGCCAGCAGCTACCGGACACAAGAGACCCAGTACTTC.